The next 28 T cell receptor beta chains were all read from a single sample in a study of blood T cell repertoires in COVID-19. Clones were sequenced by immunoSEQ multiplex PCR, and TCRdb holds only the in-frame ones, with some missing. The repertoire holds more than 100,000 clones, around 86% seen once, with 9.5% to 13% in the top ten. The sample consisted of peripheral blood. The receptors derive from an older man with acute or convalescent COVID-19.

The chain links TRBV7-2 to TRBJ2-5, with 10 bases lining up with TRBD2. Germline lookup yields CDR1 SGHTA and CDR2 FQGNSA. V shed 2 bases, J shed 5 bases, and the junction held 5 bases outside the gene matches. The CDR3 is 15 residues long. CDR3: CASSLSAGGRETQYF. The CDR3, as DNA: TGTGCCAGCAGCTTATCAGCGGGAGGGCGGGAGACCCAGTACTTC.

This clone showed up just a few times. The chain's CDR3 is CASSLSDRGTGELFF. The DNA for the CDR3 is TGTGCCAGCAGTTTATCAGACAGGGGAACCGGGGAGCTGTTTTTT. The rearrangement joins TRBV28 to TRBJ2-2; 8 nucleotides align to TRBD1. Unmatched junction bases numbered 3, after V lost 1 base and J lost 5 bases. The CDR3 extends over 15 amino acids. Germline V gene sequence: CDR1 MDHEN, CDR2 SYDVKM.

The rearrangement links TRBV18 to TRBJ1-2; weak D call: TRBD1 (6 bases). This CDR3 has 17 residues. Germline CDR1 is KGHSH and CDR2 is LQKENI. V gave up 2 bases and J gave up 7 bases, with 23 bases separating them. The CDR3 loop reads CASSPYSRQGMFVGYTF. CDR3 DNA: TGTGCCAGCTCACCATATTCCCGGCAGGGGATGTTTGTTGGCTACACCTTC.

CDR3: CASRSPGLALGEQFF. The CDR3 nucleotides are TGTGCCAGCAGGTCTCCGGGACTAGCGTTAGGGGAGCAGTTCTTC. The chain has TRBV2 and TRBJ2-1, with TRBD2 matching 10 bases. Per germline, CDR1 SNHLY and CDR2 FYNNEI. The CDR3 consists of 15 residues. Trimming took 6 bases from V and 10 from J; bases not matched to a gene: 12.

This chain joins TRBV25-1 and TRBJ2-7; the D gene is possibly TRBD1 (5 bases). Trimming shortened V by 6 bases and J by 5 bases, and 17 bases separated the two germline ends. Germline lookup yields CDR1 MGHDK and CDR2 SYGVNS. The CDR3 has 14 residues. The CDR3 protein is CASRQQGTHHEQYF. Here the CDR3 DNA reads TGTGCCAGCAGACAGCAGGGTACGCACCACGAGCAGTACTTC.

As for this clone: The sample carries other DNA sequences with the same CDR3. J is TRBJ2-7 and V is TRBV6-5, with TRBD2 identical over 10 bases. This CDR3 is 14 amino acids long. Germline V lookup: CDR1 MNHEY, CDR2 SVGAGI. Losses at the gene ends were 5 bases for V and 3 bases for J; bases not matched to a gene: 4. CDR3: CASSPGTSDYEQYF. The CDR3 DNA follows: TGTGCCAGCAGTCCCGGGACTAGCGACTACGAGCAGTACTTC.

This clone was seen more than once but under ten times. The chain combines TRBV5-6 with TRBJ2-1; 9 bases line up with TRBD1. V gave up 2 bases and J gave up 6 bases; unmatched junction bases: 9. This CDR3 spans 16 amino acids. Germline loops: CDR1 SGHDT, CDR2 YYEEEE. The CDR3 nucleotides read TGTGCCAGCAGCTTCCTGGGACAGGGTGGGACCAATGAGCAGTTCTTC. Translated: CASSFLGQGGTNEQFF.

The chain links TRBV2 to TRBJ2-7; no definite D call. Trimming removed 6 bases from V and 3 bases from J, with 15 bases in between. Germline V gene sequence: CDR1 SNHLY, CDR2 FYNNEI. This CDR3 is built from 14 residues. Here the CDR3 reads CASRATHVRYEQYF. CDR3 bases: TGTGCCAGCAGAGCAACCCATGTACGCTACGAGCAGTACTTC.

This clone was seen just once. The rearrangement links TRBV6-4 to TRBJ1-2, with D maybe TRBD1 (6 bases). Germline V gene lookup returns CDR1 MRHNA and CDR2 SNTAGT. This CDR3 contains 13 residues. V was cut by 4 bases and J by 7 bases, with 13 bases left in between. The CDR3 bases are TGTGCCAGCAGTGGGCAGGGGATGAGTGGCTACACCTTC. Residues: CASSGQGMSGYTF.

This chain joins TRBV19 and TRBJ2-2; 9 nucleotides match TRBD1. Trimming took 5 bases from V and 4 from J; bases not matched to a gene: 5. From germline, CDR1 is LNHDA and CDR2 SQIVND (reference sequence). This CDR3 spans 15 amino acids. CDR3 nucleotides: TGTGCCAGTAGTGCGGACAGGGGTCGCACCGGGGAGCTGTTTTTT. It is translated as CASSADRGRTGELFF.

The chain joins TRBV27 to TRBJ1-2, with 11 bases identical to TRBD1. Germline V gene data show CDR1 as MNHEY and CDR2 as SMNVEV (reference sequence). This CDR3 is built from 17 residues. V trimming: 5 bases; J trimming: 0 bases; junction bases outside the gene matches: 8. The DNA of the CDR3 is TGTGCCAGCAGTAACCGAGGACAGGGGGCCTCTAACTATGGCTACACCTTC. Its translation: CASSNRGQGASNYGYTF.

The chain links TRBV9 to TRBJ1-2; 10 bases match TRBD1. Unmatched junction bases numbered 6, after V lost 3 bases and J lost 7 bases. Germline CDR1 reads SGDLS; CDR2 reads YYNGEE. The CDR3 runs to 14 residues. The CDR3 coding sequence is TGTGCCAGCAGCGGTGACAGGGGGCTCTTTGGCTACACCTTC. Its translation is CASSGDRGLFGYTF.

The V call is TRBV9, the J call TRBJ2-2; 10 bases line up with TRBD2. J lost 7 bases, V lost 4 bases, and 16 bases had no gene match. Germline values: CDR1 SGDLS, CDR2 YYNGEE. The CDR3 runs to 18 residues. The CDR3 region has the DNA TGTGCCAGCAGCCCTAGGGGCCTAGCGGGGGCCACCGGCGGGGAGCTGTTTTTT. Its protein product is CASSPRGLAGATGGELFF.

The chain couples TRBV7-6 to TRBJ1-1; the match to TRBD1 covers 8 bases. Losses at the gene ends were 4 bases for V and 3 bases for J; bases not matched to a gene: 10. The CDR3 sequence is 16 residues long. Germline CDR1 SGHVS, CDR2 FNYEAQ. CDR3 residues: CASSSNQGARDTEAFF. The CDR3 DNA reads TGTGCCAGCAGCTCTAACCAGGGGGCGCGGGACACTGAAGCTTTCTTT.

This chain joins TRBV19 and TRBJ1-1, with D possibly being TRBD1 (5 bases). CDR1 LNHDA and CDR2 SQIVND come from the germline V gene (reference sequence). CDR3 length equals 15 residues. V lost 4 bases, J lost 6 bases, and 18 bases lay in between. The CDR3 nucleotides are TGTGCCAGTAGTAGAACAGGCATCAACGGTCCTGAAGCTTTCTTT. Translation gives CASSRTGINGPEAFF.

The chain joins TRBV9 to TRBJ2-4; 9 bases match TRBD2. Germline values: CDR1 SGDLS, CDR2 YYNGEE. J lost 3 bases, V lost 1 base, and 8 bases had no gene match. The CDR3 sequence is 17 residues long. The chain's CDR3 is CASSVWASGDDKNIQYF. In DNA form, the CDR3 reads TGTGCCAGCAGCGTATGGGCTAGCGGGGATGACAAAAACATTCAGTACTTC.

CDR3 loop: CASSISGSGYNEQFF. CDR3 nucleotides: TGTGCCAGCAGTATTAGCGGGAGCGGGTACAATGAGCAGTTCTTC. J is TRBJ2-1 and V is TRBV6-2 or TRBV6-3; 9 bases align to TRBD2. V trimming: 5 bases; J trimming: 4 bases; junction bases outside the gene matches: 6. Looked up from germline, CDR1 is MNHEY and CDR2 is SVGEGT. The CDR3 is made up of 15 amino acids.

This chain links TRBV28 with TRBJ1-5; D is perhaps TRBD1 (5 bases). The CDR3 covers 13 residues. The V and J ends lost 5 bases and 12 bases respectively, with 17 bases between them. CDR1 and CDR2 (germline): MDHEN, SYDVKM. CDR3 sequence (DNA): TGTGCCAGCAGTACTGGGACTCCTAAGGACCAGCATTTT. Protein sequence: CASSTGTPKDQHF.

The chain is built from TRBV10-3 and TRBJ2-7, with 13 positions matching TRBD2. Trimming cost V 8 bases and J 1 base; bases outside gene matches: 2. CDR3 length: 14 residues. Germline V CDR1 and CDR2: ENHRY, SYGVKD. CDR3 region: CAIGGLAGSYEQYF. The CDR3 DNA follows: TGTGCCATCGGGGGACTAGCGGGATCCTACGAGCAGTACTTC.

CDR3 residues: CASSPYGPGAQGYTF. Written as DNA, the CDR3 is TGCGCCAGCAGCCCTTATGGCCCAGGGGCGCAGGGCTACACCTTC. The chain joins TRBV5-1 to TRBJ1-2; D may be TRBD1 (6 bases). The V gene's germline CDR1 is SGHRS and CDR2 YFSETQ. V was clipped by 4 bases and J by 8 bases, with 21 bases between them. CDR3 size: 15 residues.

The chain carries TRBV10-3 and TRBJ2-1; 7 bases are shared with TRBD1. V lost 5 bases, J lost 3 bases, and 7 bases stayed unmatched. This CDR3 contains 15 residues. Germline V lookup: CDR1 ENHRY, CDR2 SYGVKD. The CDR3 DNA reads TGTGCCATCAGTCCGACAGGGCAGGGCTACAATGAGCAGTTCTTC. Residues: CAISPTGQGYNEQFF.

This chain links TRBV5-1 with TRBJ2-7; D uncertain. The CDR3 is made up of 15 amino acids. V gave up 3 bases and J gave up 2 bases, with 15 bases separating them. From germline, CDR1 is SGHRS and CDR2 YFSETQ. The CDR3 DNA reads as TGCGCCAGCAGCTATCCAAGGTTTGACACCTACGAGCAGTACTTC. Protein sequence: CASSYPRFDTYEQYF.

The J gene is TRBJ2-7, the V gene TRBV9; the match to TRBD1 covers 8 bases. The V gene's germline CDR1 is SGDLS and CDR2 YYNGEE. Trimming at V came to 6 bases and at J to 6 bases, leaving 11 bases not matched to a gene. CDR3 length: 14 residues. The CDR3 DNA follows: TGTGCCAGCACCCCGACAGGGGAGTTCGGCGAGCAGTACTTC. Amino acids: CASTPTGEFGEQYF.

This rearrangement joins TRBV6-2 or TRBV6-3 to TRBJ2-7; no definite D call. Trimming shortened V by 6 bases and J by 3 bases, and 6 bases separated the two germline ends. The germline V gene has CDR1 MNHEY and CDR2 SVGEGT. This CDR3 comprises 11 residues. Here the CDR3 DNA reads TGTGCCAGCAGCCTCAACTACGAGCAGTACTTC. Its translation is CASSLNYEQYF.

The chain links TRBV15 to TRBJ1-5, with D possibly TRBD1 on 6 matching bases. Germline V gene lookup returns CDR1 LNHNV and CDR2 YYDKDF (reference sequence). The length of the CDR3 is 15 residues. Trimming removed 4 bases from V and 1 base from J, with 11 bases in between. CDR3 in amino acids: CATSIIGTSNQPQHF. The CDR3 DNA is TGTGCCACCAGCATAATCGGGACAAGCAATCAGCCCCAGCATTTT.

This sequence joins TRBV11-1 and TRBJ2-7; 11 nucleotides match TRBD2. The V gene's germline CDR1 is SGHAT and CDR2 FQDESV (reference sequence). The CDR3 has 15 amino acids. After removal of 3 bases from V and 5 bases from J, the junction contained 6 bases not matched to a gene. The CDR3 here is CASSLGTSGSHEQYF. As DNA, the CDR3 is TGTGCCAGCAGCTTGGGCACTAGCGGGAGCCACGAGCAGTACTTC.

The rearrangement uses TRBV14 and TRBJ2-7; D might be TRBD1 (6 bases). V was shortened by 4 bases and J by 7 bases, with 11 bases between the two germline ends. The CDR3 consists of 12 residues. The V gene's germline CDR1 is SGHDN and CDR2 FVKESK. As DNA, the CDR3 is TGTGCCAGCAGCCGCGACAGGAATGAGCAGTACTTC. Protein: CASSRDRNEQYF.

The chain employs TRBV3-1 (or the pseudogene TRBV3-2) and TRBJ2-2; TRBD2 agrees at 8 bases. The length of the CDR3 is 18 residues. The junction had 14 bases not matched to a gene; V was cut back by 1 base and J by 7 bases. Germline CDR1 and CDR2: LGHDT and YNNKEL (reference sequence). As DNA, the CDR3 is TGTGCCAGCAGCCAAGGCCCAAGCGGGGGCAGCGTAGGCGGGGAGCTGTTTTTT. Its protein is CASSQGPSGGSVGGELFF.